The 27 T cell receptor beta chains below were found in one sample sequenced in a study of T cell responses to AZD1222 COVID-19 vaccine. Generated by immunoSEQ multiplex PCR, the TCRdb table keeps only in-frame clones and is missing some. The sample has some 150,000 clones, 85% to 95% seen once. The sample consisted of peripheral blood, taken on day 0 of AZD1222 vaccination. The receptors shown here come from an adult in good health.

The chain carries TRBV25-1 and TRBJ2-2; D might be TRBD1 or TRBD2, each matching 6 bases. Germline V CDR1 and CDR2: MGHDK, SYGVNS. Trimming cost V 7 bases and J 4 bases, with 16 bases left between them. The CDR3 totals 15 residues. CDR3 coding DNA: TGTGCCAGCACACCGGGGGCGCTCCGCACCGGGGAGCTGTTTTTT. This translates into CASTPGALRTGELFF.

The genes are TRBV6-5 and TRBJ1-2; D unresolved. Trimming left V 6 bases short and J 4 bases short, with 9 bases between. CDR1 and CDR2 from the germline V gene are MNHEY and SVGAGI. This CDR3 has 12 amino acids. As DNA, the CDR3 is TGTGCCAGCAGGAGACCTGGCTATGGCTACACCTTC. Translating gives CASRRPGYGYTF.

The CDR3 loop is CASSFLRNEKLFF. CDR3 bases: TGTGCCAGCAGTTTCCTCCGCAATGAAAAACTGTTTTTT. The chain employs TRBV12-3 or TRBV12-4 and TRBJ1-4; D is ambiguous. The CDR3 is made up of 13 amino acids. Trimming pared 3 bases from V and 5 bases from J, leaving 7 bases between.

The V gene is TRBV9, the J gene TRBJ1-3; tentative D call: TRBD1 (5 bases). V was shortened by 3 bases and J by 0 bases, with 10 bases between the two germline ends. Germline values: CDR1 SGDLS, CDR2 YYNGEE. This CDR3 region has 15 residues. CDR3 coding DNA: TGTGCCAGCAGCGGAGGGACCCACTCTGGAAACACCATATATTTT. This translates into CASSGGTHSGNTIYF.

This chain connects TRBV10-3 to TRBJ1-5, with 9 bases that match TRBD1. V lost 2 bases and J lost 1; bases outside the gene matches: 15. The CDR3 loop spans 20 amino acids. Germline V gene data show CDR1 as ENHRY and CDR2 as SYGVKD. CDR3 residues: CAISERRGGTGQESNQPQHF. DNA of the CDR3: TGTGCCATCAGTGAGCGCCGGGGCGGGACAGGGCAGGAAAGCAATCAGCCCCAGCATTTT.

V and J are TRBV28 and TRBJ1-5, with TRBD1 matching over 8 bases. CDR1 MDHEN and CDR2 SYDVKM come from the germline V gene. V lost 2 bases and J lost 4; bases outside the gene matches: 7. The CDR3 consists of 16 residues. The CDR3 reads CASSLGSWTGNQPQHF. The CDR3 DNA sequence: TGTGCCAGCAGTTTAGGGTCTTGGACAGGGAATCAGCCCCAGCATTTT.

The chain combines TRBV9 with TRBJ2-3, with 9 positions matching TRBD1. Germline CDR1 is SGDLS and CDR2 is YYNGEE. CDR3 length: 20 residues. J gave up 2 bases and V 2 bases, and 18 bases lay outside the gene matches. CDR3 amino acids: CASSVTGGLGISAYTDTQYF. CDR3 nucleotide sequence: TGTGCCAGCAGCGTGACAGGGGGGCTGGGCATCTCAGCGTACACAGATACGCAGTATTTT.

The gene calls are TRBV3-1 (or the pseudogene TRBV3-2) and TRBJ1-3; no definite D call. The V gene lost 2 bases and the J gene lost 5 bases, with 10 bases spanning the gap. Germline CDR1 reads LGHDT; CDR2 reads YNNKEL (reference sequence). This CDR3 region has 14 residues. The CDR3 DNA is TGTGCCAGCAGCCAATCAGGTTTTAGAAACACCATATATTTT. It specifies CASSQSGFRNTIYF.

This clone was observed once. The chain links TRBV5-1 to TRBJ2-2, with D possibly TRBD1 on 6 matching bases. This CDR3 comprises 16 residues. CDR1 is SGHRS, CDR2 YFSETQ, per germline. V was pared by 1 base and J by 6 bases, with 16 bases between. The CDR3 region has the DNA TGCGCCAGCAGCTTGAATTCAGGGGCAATCGCCGGGGAGCTGTTTTTT. It yields the protein CASSLNSGAIAGELFF.

This clone appeared once. The rearrangement uses TRBV28 and TRBJ1-5; no reliable D call. CDR1 MDHEN and CDR2 SYDVKM come from the germline V gene. There are 16 residues in the CDR3. Trimming pared 3 bases from V and 0 bases from J, leaving 12 bases between. The CDR3 bases are TGTGCCAGCAGTTTTGGGCCAGAAAATAGCAATCAGCCCCAGCATTTT. It is translated as CASSFGPENSNQPQHF.

The rearrangement joins TRBV30 to TRBJ1-2; D uncertain. Deletions cut 0 bases from V and 4 bases from J, with 9 bases between. Germline V gives CDR1 GTSNPN, CDR2 SVGIG (reference sequence). CDR3 length: 13 amino acids. CDR3 DNA: TGTGCCTGGAGTGTTTCGGGAGCCTATGGCTACACCTTC. Translated, it gives CAWSVSGAYGYTF.

This chain joins TRBV30 and TRBJ1-2, with 12 positions matching TRBD1. From germline, CDR1 is GTSNPN and CDR2 SVGIG (reference sequence). With V trimmed by 0 bases and J by 8 bases, 10 bases remained unmatched. This CDR3 spans 16 amino acids. The CDR3 DNA is TGTGCCTGGAGTGTACTGAAGGGACAGGGGGCGGTCGGCTACACCTTC. Its translation: CAWSVLKGQGAVGYTF. The variable domain in full, with the rest retrieved from reference TRBV30 and TRBJ1-2, is SQTIHQWPATLVQPVGSPLSLECTVEGTSNPNLYWYRQAAGRGLQLLFYSVGIGQISSEVPQNLSASRPQDRQFILSSKKLLLSDSGFYLCAWSVLKGQGAVGYTFGSGTRLTVV.

The chain carries TRBV28 and TRBJ1-5; no reliable D call. The germline V gene encodes CDR1 MDHEN and CDR2 SYDVKM. The germline V and J ends were trimmed by 4 bases and 9 bases, with 7 bases remaining between them. This CDR3 is 11 amino acids long. The CDR3 DNA is TGTGCCAGCAGTTCCGAACTGCCCCAGCATTTT. Encoded protein: CASSSELPQHF. Based on the CDR3 plus reference TRBV28 and TRBJ1-5, the full variable domain is DVKVTQSSRYLVKRTGEKVFLECVQDMDHENMFWYRQDPGLGLRLIYFSYDVKMKEKGDIPEGYSVSREKKERFSLILESASTNQTSMYLCASSSELPQHFGDGTRLSIL.

V usage is TRBV11-3 and J usage is TRBJ1-1; D gene ambiguous. Germline CDR1 and CDR2: SGHNT and YENEEA. There are 13 residues in the CDR3. V shed 7 bases and J shed 3 bases, with 12 bases lying between them. DNA for the CDR3: TGTGCCAGCAAGTCTAATCGGGACACTGAAGCTTTCTTT. This sequence encodes CASKSNRDTEAFF.

J is TRBJ2-1 and V is TRBV6-4, with 7 bases identical to TRBD1. The germline gives CDR1 MRHNA, CDR2 SNTAGT. With V trimmed by 4 bases and J by 6 bases, 9 bases remained unmatched. The CDR3 runs to 15 residues. CDR3 sequence (DNA): TGTGCCAGCAGTGGACAGGGCGGAACTTCCAATGAGCAGTTCTTC. Encoded protein: CASSGQGGTSNEQFF.

As DNA, the CDR3 is TGTGCCAGCAGCCCAGGACAGGGAGGTCAGCCCCAGCATTTT. Its protein is CASSPGQGGQPQHF. The chain combines TRBV7-9 with TRBJ1-5, with 8 nucleotides matching TRBD1. V gave up 5 bases and J gave up 6 bases; unmatched junction bases: 6. The CDR3 sequence is 14 residues long. Germline CDR1 and CDR2: SEHNR and FQNEAQ (reference sequence).

V gene TRBV19 combines with J gene TRBJ1-2; tentative D call: TRBD1 (5 bases). V shed 6 bases and J shed 4 bases, with 24 bases lying between them. The length of the CDR3 is 17 residues. CDR1 LNHDA and CDR2 SQIVND come from the germline V gene (reference sequence). The CDR3: CASRGSVGGNLLYGYTF. The CDR3 nucleotides read TGTGCCAGTAGGGGTTCCGTGGGGGGAAACTTACTCTATGGCTACACCTTC.

The chain uses TRBV3-1 (or the pseudogene TRBV3-2) and TRBJ2-7; TRBD2 agrees at 7 bases. This CDR3 spans 13 amino acids. Germline loops: CDR1 LGHDT, CDR2 YNNKEL (reference sequence). V lost 4 bases to trimming and J lost 5 bases; unmatched junction nucleotides: 5. The CDR3 region is CASSLGGSNEQYF. DNA for the CDR3: TGTGCCAGCAGCCTGGGGGGGTCTAACGAGCAGTACTTC.

The chain is built from TRBV9 and TRBJ1-1; D is unclear. The CDR3 runs 13 residues. V was shortened by 3 bases and J by 0 bases, with 6 bases between the two germline ends. Germline V gene data show CDR1 as SGDLS and CDR2 as YYNGEE. The DNA for the CDR3 is TGTGCCAGCAGCGACGGGTTGAACACTGAAGCTTTCTTT. Its protein product is CASSDGLNTEAFF.

This rearrangement joins TRBV5-1 to TRBJ1-1, with 8 bases fitting TRBD1. Trimming removed 4 bases from V and 1 base from J; junction bases left unmatched: 3. The germline gives CDR1 SGHRS, CDR2 YFSETQ. CDR3 length: 14 amino acids. The CDR3 DNA follows: TGCGCCAGCAGCAGGGGGACAGGGAACACTGAAGCTTTCTTT. It translates to CASSRGTGNTEAFF. Full variable domain (outside the CDR3, taken from reference TRBV5-1 and TRBJ1-1): KAGVTQTPRYLIKTRGQQVTLSCSPISGHRSVSWYQQTPGQGLQFLFEYFSETQRNKGNFPGRFSGRQFSNSRSEMNVSTLELGDSALYLCASSRGTGNTEAFFGQGTRLTVV.

V usage is TRBV6-4 and J usage is TRBJ1-6, with D possibly matching TRBD1 (5 bases). V was trimmed by 3 bases and J by 10 bases, leaving 10 bases between them. The CDR3 contains 13 residues. Germline lookup yields CDR1 MRHNA and CDR2 SNTAGT. CDR3 in DNA: TGTGCCAGCAGTGAATCAGGGCGCTCACCCCTCCACTTT. This encodes CASSESGRSPLHF.

The genes are TRBV5-1 and TRBJ2-6, with D tentatively TRBD2 (5 bases). Germline V gives CDR1 SGHRS, CDR2 YFSETQ. CDR3 length: 15 residues. Trimming left V 3 bases short and J 0 bases short, with 7 bases between. In DNA form, the CDR3 reads TGCGCCAGCAGCTCCGGGGTCTCTGGGGCCAACGTCCTGACTTTC. It codes for CASSSGVSGANVLTF.

The V and J genes are TRBV27 and TRBJ2-7; 12 bases map to TRBD1. CDR3 length equals 15 residues. The ends lost 2 bases at V and 4 bases at J; junction bases unmatched: 3. Per the germline V gene, CDR1 is MNHEY and CDR2 is SMNVEV (reference sequence). CDR3 nucleotide sequence: TGTGCCAGCAGTTTAGGGACAGGGGGCAGGTACGAGCAGTACTTC. Encoded protein: CASSLGTGGRYEQYF.

This clone was detected only a few times. This rearrangement joins TRBV5-1 to TRBJ1-1, with a possible D match to TRBD1 (5 bases). Trimming left V 4 bases short and J 6 bases short, with 16 bases between. The CDR3 runs 14 residues. CDR1 is SGHRS, CDR2 YFSETQ, per germline. This CDR3 reads CASSTSPGGAEAFF. DNA for the CDR3: TGCGCCAGCAGCACGAGTCCAGGAGGGGCTGAAGCTTTCTTT.

The chain is built from TRBV4-1 and TRBJ2-4; TRBD1 matches at 10 bases. Germline CDR1 reads MGHRA; CDR2 reads YSYEKL. With V trimmed by 3 bases and J by 3 bases, 5 bases remained unmatched. The CDR3 totals 16 residues. DNA for the CDR3: TGCGCCAGCAGCCACATGGACAGGGGGGACAAAAACATTCAGTACTTC. The encoded protein is CASSHMDRGDKNIQYF.

The chain links TRBV7-9 to TRBJ2-6; D unclear. Germline V gene sequence: CDR1 SEHNR, CDR2 FQNEAQ (reference sequence). V lost 2 bases, J lost 0 bases, and 17 bases lay in between. The length of the CDR3 is 19 residues. CDR3 in DNA: TGTGCCAGCAGCTTACCTAAACAAGACGGTCACTCTGGGGCCAACGTCCTGACTTTC. Its protein is CASSLPKQDGHSGANVLTF. The whole variable domain, remainder taken from reference TRBV7-9 and TRBJ2-6, is DTGVSQNPRHKITKRGQNVTFRCDPISEHNRLYWYRQTLGQGPEFLTYFQNEAQLEKSRLLSDRFSAERPKGSFSTLEIQRTEQGDSAMYLCASSLPKQDGHSGANVLTFGAGSRLTVL.

The CDR3 loop reads CASSELGTGNQPQHF. CDR3 coding DNA: TGTGCCAGCAGTGAATTGGGGACAGGTAATCAGCCCCAGCATTTT. This chain uses TRBV2 with TRBJ1-5, with TRBD1 identical over 8 bases. Germline values: CDR1 SNHLY, CDR2 FYNNEI. Trimming removed 2 bases from V and 4 bases from J; junction bases left unmatched: 4. The CDR3 length is 15 residues.